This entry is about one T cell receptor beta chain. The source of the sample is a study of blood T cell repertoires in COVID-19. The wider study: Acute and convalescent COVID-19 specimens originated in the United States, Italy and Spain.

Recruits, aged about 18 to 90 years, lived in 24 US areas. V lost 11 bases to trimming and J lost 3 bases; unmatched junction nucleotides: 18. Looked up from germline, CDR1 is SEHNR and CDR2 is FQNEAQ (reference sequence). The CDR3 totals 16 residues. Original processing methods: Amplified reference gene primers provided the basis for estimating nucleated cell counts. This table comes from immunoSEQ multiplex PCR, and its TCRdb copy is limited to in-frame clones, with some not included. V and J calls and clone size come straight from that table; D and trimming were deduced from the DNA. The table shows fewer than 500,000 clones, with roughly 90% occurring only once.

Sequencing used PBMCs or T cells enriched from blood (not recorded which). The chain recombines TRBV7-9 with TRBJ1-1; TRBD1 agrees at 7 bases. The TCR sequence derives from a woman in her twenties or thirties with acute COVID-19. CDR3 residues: CAGGGGGLSFDTEAFF. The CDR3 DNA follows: TGTGCCGGCGGAGGAGGGGGCCTAAGTTTCGACACTGAAGCTTTCTTT.